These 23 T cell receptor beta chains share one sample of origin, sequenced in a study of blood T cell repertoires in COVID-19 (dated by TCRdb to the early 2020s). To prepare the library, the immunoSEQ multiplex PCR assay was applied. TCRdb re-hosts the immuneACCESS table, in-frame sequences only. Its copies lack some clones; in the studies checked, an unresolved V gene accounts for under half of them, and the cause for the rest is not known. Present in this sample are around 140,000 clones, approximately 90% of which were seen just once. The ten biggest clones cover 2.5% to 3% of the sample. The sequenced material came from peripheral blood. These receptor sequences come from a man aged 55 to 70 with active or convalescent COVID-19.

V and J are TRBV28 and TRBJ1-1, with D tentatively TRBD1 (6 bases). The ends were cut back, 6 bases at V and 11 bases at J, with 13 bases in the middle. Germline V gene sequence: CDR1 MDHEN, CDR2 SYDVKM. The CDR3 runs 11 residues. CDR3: CASRDRPPAFF. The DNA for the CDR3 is TGTGCCAGCAGAGACAGGCCCCCTGCTTTCTTT.

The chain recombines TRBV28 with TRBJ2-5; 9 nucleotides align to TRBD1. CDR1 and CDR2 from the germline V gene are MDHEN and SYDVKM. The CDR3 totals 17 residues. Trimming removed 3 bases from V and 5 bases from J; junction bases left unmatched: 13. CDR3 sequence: CASSLGTGYLLGETQYF. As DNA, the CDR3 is TGTGCCAGCAGTTTGGGGACAGGGTACCTGTTGGGGGAGACCCAGTACTTC.

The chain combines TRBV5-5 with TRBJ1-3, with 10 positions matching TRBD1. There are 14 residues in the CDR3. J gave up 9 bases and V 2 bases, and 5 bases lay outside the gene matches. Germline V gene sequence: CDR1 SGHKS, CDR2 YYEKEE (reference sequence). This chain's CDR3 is CASSLGTGAGTIYF. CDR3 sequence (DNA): TGTGCCAGCAGCTTAGGGACAGGGGCTGGCACCATATATTTT.

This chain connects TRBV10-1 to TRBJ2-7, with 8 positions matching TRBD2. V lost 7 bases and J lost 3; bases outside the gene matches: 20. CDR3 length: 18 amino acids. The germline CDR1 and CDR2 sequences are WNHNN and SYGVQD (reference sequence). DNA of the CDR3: TGCGCCAGCAAGCCGCATCTCTACGGGGGCGGGGGGTACTACGAGCAGTACTTC. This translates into CASKPHLYGGGGYYEQYF.

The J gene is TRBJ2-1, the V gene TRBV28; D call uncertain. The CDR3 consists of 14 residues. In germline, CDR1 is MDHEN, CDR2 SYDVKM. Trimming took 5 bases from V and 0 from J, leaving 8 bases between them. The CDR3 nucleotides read TGTGCCAGCAGTCCCCTGGCCTCCTACAATGAGCAGTTCTTC. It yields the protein CASSPLASYNEQFF.

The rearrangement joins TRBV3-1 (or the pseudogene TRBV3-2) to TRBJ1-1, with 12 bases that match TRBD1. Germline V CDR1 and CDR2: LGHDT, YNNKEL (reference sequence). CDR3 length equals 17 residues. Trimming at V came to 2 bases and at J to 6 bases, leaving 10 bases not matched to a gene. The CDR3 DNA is TGTGCCAGCAGCCAACCGGGACAGGGGGCGAGGGGGGCTGAAGCTTTCTTT. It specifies CASSQPGQGARGAEAFF.

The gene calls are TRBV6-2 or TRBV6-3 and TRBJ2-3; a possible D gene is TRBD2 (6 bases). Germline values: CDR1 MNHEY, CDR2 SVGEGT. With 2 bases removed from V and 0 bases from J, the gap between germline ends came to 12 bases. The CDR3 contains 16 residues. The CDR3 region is CASSYGGGVSTDTQYF. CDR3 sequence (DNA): TGTGCCAGCAGTTACGGAGGCGGGGTGAGCACAGATACGCAGTATTTT.

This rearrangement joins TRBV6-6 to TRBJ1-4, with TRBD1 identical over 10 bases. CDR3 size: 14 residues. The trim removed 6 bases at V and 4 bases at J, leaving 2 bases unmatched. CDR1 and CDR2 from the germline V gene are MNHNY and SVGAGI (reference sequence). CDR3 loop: CASRGQGVNEKLFF. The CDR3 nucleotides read TGTGCCAGCAGAGGACAGGGGGTTAATGAAAAACTGTTTTTT.

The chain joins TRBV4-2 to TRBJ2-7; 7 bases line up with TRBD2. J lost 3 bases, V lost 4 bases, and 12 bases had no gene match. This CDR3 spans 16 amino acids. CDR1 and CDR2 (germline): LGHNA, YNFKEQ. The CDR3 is CASSRMPGGRSYEQYF. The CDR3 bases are TGTGCCAGCAGCCGAATGCCGGGGGGACGCAGCTACGAGCAGTACTTC.

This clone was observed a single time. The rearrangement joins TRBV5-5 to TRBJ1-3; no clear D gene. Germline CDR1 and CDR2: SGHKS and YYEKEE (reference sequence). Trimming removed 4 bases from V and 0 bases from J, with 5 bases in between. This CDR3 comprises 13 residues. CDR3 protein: CASSDFSGNTIYF. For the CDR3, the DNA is TGTGCCAGCAGCGACTTCTCTGGAAACACCATATATTTT.

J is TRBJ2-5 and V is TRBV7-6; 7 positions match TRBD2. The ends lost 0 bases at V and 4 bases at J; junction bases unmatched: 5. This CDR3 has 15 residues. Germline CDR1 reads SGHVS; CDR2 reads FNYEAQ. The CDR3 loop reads CASSLATSNVETQYF. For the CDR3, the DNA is TGTGCCAGCAGCTTAGCGACTAGCAACGTAGAGACCCAGTACTTC. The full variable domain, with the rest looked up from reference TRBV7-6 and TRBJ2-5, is GAGVSQSPRYKVTKRGQDVALRCDPISGHVSLYWYRQALGQGPEFLTYFNYEAQQDKSGLPNDRFSAERPEGSISTLTIQRTEQRDSAMYRCASSLATSNVETQYFGPGTRLLVL.

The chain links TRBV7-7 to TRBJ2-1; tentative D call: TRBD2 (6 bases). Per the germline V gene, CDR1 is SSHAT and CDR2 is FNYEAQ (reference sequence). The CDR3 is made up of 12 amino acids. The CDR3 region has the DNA TGTCGGGACGGGGGCTCCTACAATGAGCAGTTCTTC. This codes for CRDGGSYNEQFF.

The CDR3 sequence is CSVSNRATEAFF. The CDR3 bases are TGCAGCGTCTCAAACAGGGCCACTGAAGCTTTCTTT. The rearrangement links TRBV29-1 to TRBJ1-1; TRBD1 is a possible D gene (6 bases). CDR3 size: 12 residues. The V gene's germline CDR1 is SQVTM and CDR2 ANQGSEA. Trimming pared 6 bases from V and 4 bases from J, leaving 12 bases between. The full variable domain, its missing parts supplied by reference TRBV29-1 and TRBJ1-1, is SAVISQKPSRDICQRGTSLTIQCQVDSQVTMMFWYRQQPGQSLTLIATANQGSEATYESGFVIDKFPISRPNLTFSTLTVSNMSPEDSSIYLCSVSNRATEAFFGQGTRLTVV.

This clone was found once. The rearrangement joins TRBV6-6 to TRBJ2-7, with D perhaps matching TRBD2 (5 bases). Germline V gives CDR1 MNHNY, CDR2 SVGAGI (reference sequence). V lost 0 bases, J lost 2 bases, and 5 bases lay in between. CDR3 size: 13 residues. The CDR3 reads CASSYSTTYEQYF. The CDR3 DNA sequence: TGTGCCAGCAGTTACTCGACTACCTACGAGCAGTACTTC.

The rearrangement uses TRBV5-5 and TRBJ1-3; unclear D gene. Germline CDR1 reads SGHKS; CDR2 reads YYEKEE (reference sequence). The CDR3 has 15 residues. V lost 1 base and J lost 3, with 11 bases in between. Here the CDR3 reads CASSLTGTGGNTIYF. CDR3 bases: TGTGCCAGCAGCTTGACGGGTACGGGTGGAAACACCATATATTTT.

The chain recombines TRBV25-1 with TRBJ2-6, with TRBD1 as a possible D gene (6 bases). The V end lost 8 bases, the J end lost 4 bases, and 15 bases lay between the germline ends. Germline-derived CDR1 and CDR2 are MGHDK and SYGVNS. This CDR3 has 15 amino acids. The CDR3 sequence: CASVPPGAGANVLTF. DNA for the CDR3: TGTGCCAGCGTCCCCCCAGGGGCCGGGGCCAACGTCCTGACTTTC.

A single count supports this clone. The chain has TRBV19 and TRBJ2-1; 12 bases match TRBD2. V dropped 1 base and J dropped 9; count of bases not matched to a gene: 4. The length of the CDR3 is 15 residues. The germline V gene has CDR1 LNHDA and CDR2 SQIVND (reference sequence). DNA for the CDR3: TGTGCCAGTAGTATAGGACTAGCGGGAGTAGGTGAGCAGTTCTTC. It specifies CASSIGLAGVGEQFF.

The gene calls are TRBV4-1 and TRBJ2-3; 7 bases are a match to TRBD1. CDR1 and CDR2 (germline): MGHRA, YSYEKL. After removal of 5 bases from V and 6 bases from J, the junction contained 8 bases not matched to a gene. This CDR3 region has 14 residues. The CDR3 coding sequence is TGCGCCAGCAGCACAGGGGTAAGAACGGATACGCAGTATTTT. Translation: CASSTGVRTDTQYF.

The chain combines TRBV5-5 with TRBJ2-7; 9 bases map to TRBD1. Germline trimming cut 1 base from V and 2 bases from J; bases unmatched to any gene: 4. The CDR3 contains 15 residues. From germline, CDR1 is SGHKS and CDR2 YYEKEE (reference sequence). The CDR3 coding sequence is TGTGCCAGCAGCTTGACAGGGGGCAAGACCTACGAGCAGTACTTC. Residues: CASSLTGGKTYEQYF.

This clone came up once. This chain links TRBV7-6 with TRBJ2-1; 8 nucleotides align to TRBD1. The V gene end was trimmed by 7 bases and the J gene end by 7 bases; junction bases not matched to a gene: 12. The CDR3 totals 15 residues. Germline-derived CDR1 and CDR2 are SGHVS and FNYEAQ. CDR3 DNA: TGTGCCAGCACCAAGACAGGGGTAGGCAATAATGAGCAGTTCTTC. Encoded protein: CASTKTGVGNNEQFF.

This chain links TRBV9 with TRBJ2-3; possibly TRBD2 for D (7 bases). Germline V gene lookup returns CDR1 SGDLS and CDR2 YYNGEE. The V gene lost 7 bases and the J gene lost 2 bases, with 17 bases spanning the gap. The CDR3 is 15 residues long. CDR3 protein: CASAFRGANTDTQYF. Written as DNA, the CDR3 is TGTGCCAGCGCCTTCCGGGGGGCTAACACAGATACGCAGTATTTT.

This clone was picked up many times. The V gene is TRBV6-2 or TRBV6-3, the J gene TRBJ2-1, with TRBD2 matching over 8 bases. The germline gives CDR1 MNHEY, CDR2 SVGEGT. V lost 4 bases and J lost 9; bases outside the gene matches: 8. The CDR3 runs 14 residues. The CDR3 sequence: CASSSGTRVGEQFF. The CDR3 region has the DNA TGTGCCAGCAGTTCCGGGACTAGGGTCGGTGAGCAGTTCTTC.

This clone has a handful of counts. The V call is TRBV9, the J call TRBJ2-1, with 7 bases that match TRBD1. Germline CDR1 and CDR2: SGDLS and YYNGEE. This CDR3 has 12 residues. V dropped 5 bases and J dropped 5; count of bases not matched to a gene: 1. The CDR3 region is CASRGTDNEQFF. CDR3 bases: TGTGCCAGCAGAGGGACAGACAATGAGCAGTTCTTC.